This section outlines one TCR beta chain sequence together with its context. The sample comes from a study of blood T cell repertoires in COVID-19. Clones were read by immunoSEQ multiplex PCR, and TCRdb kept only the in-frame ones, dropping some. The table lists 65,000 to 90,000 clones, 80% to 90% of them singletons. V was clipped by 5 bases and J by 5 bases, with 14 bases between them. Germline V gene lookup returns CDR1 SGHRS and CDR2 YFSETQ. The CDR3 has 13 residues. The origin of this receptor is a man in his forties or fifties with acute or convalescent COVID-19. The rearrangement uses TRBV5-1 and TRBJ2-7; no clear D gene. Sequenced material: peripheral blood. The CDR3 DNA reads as TGCGCCAGCAGACCGGATAGCCGCCACGAGCAGTACTTC. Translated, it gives CASRPDSRHEQYF. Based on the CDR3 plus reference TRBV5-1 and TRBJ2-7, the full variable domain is KAGVTQTPRYLIKTRGQQVTLSCSPISGHRSVSWYQQTPGQGLQFLFEYFSETQRNKGNFPGRFSGRQFSNSRSEMNVSTLELGDSALYLCASRPDSRHEQYFGPGTRLTVT.